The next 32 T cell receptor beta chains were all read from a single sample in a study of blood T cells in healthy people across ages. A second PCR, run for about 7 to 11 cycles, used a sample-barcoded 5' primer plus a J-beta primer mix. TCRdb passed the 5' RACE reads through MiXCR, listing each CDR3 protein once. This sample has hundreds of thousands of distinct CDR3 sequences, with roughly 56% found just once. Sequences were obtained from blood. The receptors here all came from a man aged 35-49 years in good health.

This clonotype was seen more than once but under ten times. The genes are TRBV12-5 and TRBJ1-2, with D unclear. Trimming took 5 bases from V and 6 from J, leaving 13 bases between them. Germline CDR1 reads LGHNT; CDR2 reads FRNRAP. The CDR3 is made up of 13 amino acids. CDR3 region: CASGGLLRDGYTF. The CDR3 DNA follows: TGTGCTAGTGGTGGCCTCTTACGAGATGGCTACACCTTC.

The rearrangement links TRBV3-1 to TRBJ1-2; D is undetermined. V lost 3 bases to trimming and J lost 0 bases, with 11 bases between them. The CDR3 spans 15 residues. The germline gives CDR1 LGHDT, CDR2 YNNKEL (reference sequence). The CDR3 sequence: CASSHRTGANYGYTF. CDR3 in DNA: TGTGCCAGCAGCCATAGGACGGGTGCTAACTATGGCTACACCTTC.

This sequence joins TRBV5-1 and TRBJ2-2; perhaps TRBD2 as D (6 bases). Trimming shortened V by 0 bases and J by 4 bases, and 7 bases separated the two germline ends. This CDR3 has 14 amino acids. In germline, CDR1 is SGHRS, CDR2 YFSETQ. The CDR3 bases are TGCGCCAGCAGCTTGGAGGAGGGCACCGGGGAGCTGTTTTTT. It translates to CASSLEEGTGELFF.

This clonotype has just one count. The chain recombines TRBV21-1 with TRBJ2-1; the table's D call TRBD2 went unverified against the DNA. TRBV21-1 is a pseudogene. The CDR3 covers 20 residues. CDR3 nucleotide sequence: TGTGCCAGCAGCAAAAGGGTACTAGCGGGCCGTCTCAGCTCCTACAATGAGCAGTTCTTC. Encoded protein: CASSKRVLAGRLSSYNEQFF.

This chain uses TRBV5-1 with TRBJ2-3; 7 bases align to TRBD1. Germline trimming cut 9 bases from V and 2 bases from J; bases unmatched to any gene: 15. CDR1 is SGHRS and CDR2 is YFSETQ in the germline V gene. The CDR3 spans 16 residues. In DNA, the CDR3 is TGCGCCAACAGGGGCGGCGAGGGGTCTAACACAGATACGCAGTATTTT. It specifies CANRGGEGSNTDTQYF.

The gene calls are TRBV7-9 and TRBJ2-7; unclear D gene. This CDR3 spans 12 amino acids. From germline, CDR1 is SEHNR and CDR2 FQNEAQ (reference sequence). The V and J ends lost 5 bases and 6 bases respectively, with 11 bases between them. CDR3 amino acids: CASSPQTGEQYF. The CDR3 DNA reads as TGTGCCAGCAGCCCCCAAACGGGCGAGCAGTACTTC.

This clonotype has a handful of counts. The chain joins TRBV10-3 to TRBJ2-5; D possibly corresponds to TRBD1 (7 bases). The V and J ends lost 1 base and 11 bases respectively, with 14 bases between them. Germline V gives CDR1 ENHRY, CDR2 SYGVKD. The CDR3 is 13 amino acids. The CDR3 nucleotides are TGTGCCATCAGTGAGTGGGGGGACAGCGGGCAGTACTTC. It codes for CAISEWGDSGQYF.

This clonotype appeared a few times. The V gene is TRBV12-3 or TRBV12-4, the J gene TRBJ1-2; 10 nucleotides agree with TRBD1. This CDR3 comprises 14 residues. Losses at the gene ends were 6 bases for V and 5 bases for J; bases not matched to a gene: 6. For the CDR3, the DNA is TGTGCCAGCAGGGACTCGGGACAGGGGTATGGCTACACCTTC. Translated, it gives CASRDSGQGYGYTF.

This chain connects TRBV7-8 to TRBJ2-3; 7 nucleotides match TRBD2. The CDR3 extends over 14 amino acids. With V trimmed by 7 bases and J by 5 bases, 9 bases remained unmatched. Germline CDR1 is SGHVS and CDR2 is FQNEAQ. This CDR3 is CASNAGGIIDTQYF. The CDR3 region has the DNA TGTGCCAGCAATGCCGGGGGGATAATAGATACGCAGTATTTT.

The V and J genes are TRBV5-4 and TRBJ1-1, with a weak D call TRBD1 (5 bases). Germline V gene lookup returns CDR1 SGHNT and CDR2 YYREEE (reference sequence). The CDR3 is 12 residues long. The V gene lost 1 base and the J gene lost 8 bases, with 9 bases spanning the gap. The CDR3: CASSLLGEEAFF. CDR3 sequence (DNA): TGTGCCAGCAGCTTGTTGGGGGAGGAAGCTTTCTTT.

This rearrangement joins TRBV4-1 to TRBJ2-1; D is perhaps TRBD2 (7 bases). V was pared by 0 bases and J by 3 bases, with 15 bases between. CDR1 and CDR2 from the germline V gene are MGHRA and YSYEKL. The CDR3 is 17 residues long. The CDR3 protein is CASSQDLAGADYNEQFF. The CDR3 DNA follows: TGCGCCAGCAGCCAAGATCTGGCGGGGGCCGACTACAATGAGCAGTTCTTC.

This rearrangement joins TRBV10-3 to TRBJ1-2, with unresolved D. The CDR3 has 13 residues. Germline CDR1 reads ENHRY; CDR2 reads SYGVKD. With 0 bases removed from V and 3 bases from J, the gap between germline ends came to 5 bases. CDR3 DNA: TGTGCCATCAGTGAGTCCGGGGACTATGGCTACACCTTC. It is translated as CAISESGDYGYTF.

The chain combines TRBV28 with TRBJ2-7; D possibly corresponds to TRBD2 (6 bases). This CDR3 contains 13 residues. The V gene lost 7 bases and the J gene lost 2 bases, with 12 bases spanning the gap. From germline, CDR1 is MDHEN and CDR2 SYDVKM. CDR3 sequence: CASTAGGTYEQYF. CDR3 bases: TGTGCCAGCACAGCGGGCGGCACCTACGAGCAGTACTTC.

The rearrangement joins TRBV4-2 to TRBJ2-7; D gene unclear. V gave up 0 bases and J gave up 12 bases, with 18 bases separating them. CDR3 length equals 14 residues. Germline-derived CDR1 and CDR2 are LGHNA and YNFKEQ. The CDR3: CASSQDRGAMWRYF. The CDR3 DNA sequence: TGTGCCAGCAGCCAAGATAGAGGCGCGATGTGGCGGTACTTC.

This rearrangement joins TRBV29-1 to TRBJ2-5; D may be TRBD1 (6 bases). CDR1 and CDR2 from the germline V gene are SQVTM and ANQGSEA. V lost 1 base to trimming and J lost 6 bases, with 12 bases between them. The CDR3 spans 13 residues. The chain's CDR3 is CSVEGGGTKTQYF. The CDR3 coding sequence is TGCAGCGTTGAAGGGGGTGGGACAAAGACCCAGTACTTC.

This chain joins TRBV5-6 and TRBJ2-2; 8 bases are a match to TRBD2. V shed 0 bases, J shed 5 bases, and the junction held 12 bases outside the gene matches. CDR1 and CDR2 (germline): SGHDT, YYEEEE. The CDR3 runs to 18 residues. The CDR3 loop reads CASSLVAGGGRITGELFF. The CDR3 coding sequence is TGTGCCAGCAGCTTGGTGGCGGGAGGAGGGCGTATTACCGGGGAGCTGTTTTTT.

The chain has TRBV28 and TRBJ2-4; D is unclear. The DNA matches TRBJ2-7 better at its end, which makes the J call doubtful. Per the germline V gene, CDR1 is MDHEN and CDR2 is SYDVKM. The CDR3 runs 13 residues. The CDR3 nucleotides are TGTGCCAGCAGTTGGTCATTGGCCTACGAGCAGTACTTC. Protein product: CASSWSLAYEQYF.

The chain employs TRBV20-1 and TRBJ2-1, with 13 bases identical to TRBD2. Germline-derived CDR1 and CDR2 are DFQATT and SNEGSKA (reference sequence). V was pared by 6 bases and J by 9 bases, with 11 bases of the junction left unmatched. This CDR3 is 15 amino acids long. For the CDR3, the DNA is TGCAGTGCGCCCAGGACTAGCGGGAGACTGGGTGAGCAGTTCTTC. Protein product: CSAPRTSGRLGEQFF.

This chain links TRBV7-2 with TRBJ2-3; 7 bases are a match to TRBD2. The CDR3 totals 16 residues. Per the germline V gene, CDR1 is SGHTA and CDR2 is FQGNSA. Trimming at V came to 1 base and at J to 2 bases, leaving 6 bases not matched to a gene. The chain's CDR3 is CASSLGLARTTDTQYF. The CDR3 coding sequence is TGTGCCAGCAGCTTAGGACTAGCCCGTACCACAGATACGCAGTATTTT.

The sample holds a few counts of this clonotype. CDR3 region: CASLNRGRSTDTQYF. Here the CDR3 DNA reads TGTGCCAGCCTAAACAGGGGGCGCAGCACAGATACGCAGTATTTT. V is TRBV11-1 and J is TRBJ2-3; 9 bases agree with TRBD1. The V segment lost 8 bases and the J segment 0 bases; nucleotides outside the gene matches: 6. Germline V gene data show CDR1 as SGHAT and CDR2 as FQDESV (reference sequence). The CDR3 sequence is 15 residues long.

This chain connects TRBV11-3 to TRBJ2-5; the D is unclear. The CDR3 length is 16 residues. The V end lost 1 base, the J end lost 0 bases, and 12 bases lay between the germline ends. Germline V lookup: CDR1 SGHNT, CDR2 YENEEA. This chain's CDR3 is CASSLVLSAYQETQYF. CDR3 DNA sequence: TGTGCCAGCAGCTTAGTCCTTTCTGCGTACCAAGAGACCCAGTACTTC.

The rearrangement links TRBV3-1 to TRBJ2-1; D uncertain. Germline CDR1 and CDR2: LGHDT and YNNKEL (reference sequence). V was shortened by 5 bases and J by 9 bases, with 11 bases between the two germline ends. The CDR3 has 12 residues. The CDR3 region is CASSAQGIEQFF. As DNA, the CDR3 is TGTGCCAGCAGCGCTCAAGGGATTGAGCAGTTCTTC.

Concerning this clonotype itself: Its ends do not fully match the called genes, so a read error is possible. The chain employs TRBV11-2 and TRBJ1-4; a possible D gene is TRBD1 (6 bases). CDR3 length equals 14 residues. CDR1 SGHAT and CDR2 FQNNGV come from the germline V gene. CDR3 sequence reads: CASSSGAAFEKPFF. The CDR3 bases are TGTGCCAGCAGCTCAGGGGCCGCTTTTGAAAAACCGTTTTTT.

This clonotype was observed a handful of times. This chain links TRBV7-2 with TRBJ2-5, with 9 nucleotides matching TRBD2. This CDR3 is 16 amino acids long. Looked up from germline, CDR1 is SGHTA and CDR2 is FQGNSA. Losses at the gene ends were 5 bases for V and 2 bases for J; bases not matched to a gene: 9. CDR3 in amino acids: CASSPQGSGRQETQYF. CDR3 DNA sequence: TGTGCCAGCAGCCCCCAGGGGAGCGGGAGGCAAGAGACCCAGTACTTC.

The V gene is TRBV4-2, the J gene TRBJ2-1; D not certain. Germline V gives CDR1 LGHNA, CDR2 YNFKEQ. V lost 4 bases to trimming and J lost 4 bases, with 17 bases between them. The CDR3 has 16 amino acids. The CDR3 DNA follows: TGTGCCAGCAGCCCCGAAACATCCTCTACATACAATGAGCAGTTCTTC. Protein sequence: CASSPETSSTYNEQFF.

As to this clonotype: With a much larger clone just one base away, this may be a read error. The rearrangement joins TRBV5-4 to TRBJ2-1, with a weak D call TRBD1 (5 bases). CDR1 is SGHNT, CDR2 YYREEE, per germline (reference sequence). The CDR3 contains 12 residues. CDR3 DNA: TGTGCCGGCAGCTTAGGGGTGCATGAGCAGTTCTTC. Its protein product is CAGSLGVHEQFF.

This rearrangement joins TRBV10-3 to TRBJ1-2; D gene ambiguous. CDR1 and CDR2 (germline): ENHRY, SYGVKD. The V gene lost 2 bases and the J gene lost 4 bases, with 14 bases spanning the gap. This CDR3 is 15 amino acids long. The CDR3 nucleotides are TGTGCCATCAGTGAGGTCAGCGACCCTTTCTATGGCTACACCTTC. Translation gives CAISEVSDPFYGYTF.

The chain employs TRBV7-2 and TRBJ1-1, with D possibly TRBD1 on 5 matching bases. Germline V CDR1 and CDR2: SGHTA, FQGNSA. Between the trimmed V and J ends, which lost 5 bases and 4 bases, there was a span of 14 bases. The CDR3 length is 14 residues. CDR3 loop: CASSIGSGATEAFF. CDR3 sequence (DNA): TGTGCCAGCAGCATCGGCTCCGGGGCCACTGAAGCTTTCTTT. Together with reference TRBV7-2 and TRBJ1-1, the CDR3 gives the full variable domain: GAGVSQSPSNKVTEKGKDVELRCDPISGHTALYWYRQSLGQGLEFLIYFQGNSAPDKSGLPSDRFSAERTGGSVSTLTIQRTQQEDSAVYLCASSIGSGATEAFFGQGTRLTVV.

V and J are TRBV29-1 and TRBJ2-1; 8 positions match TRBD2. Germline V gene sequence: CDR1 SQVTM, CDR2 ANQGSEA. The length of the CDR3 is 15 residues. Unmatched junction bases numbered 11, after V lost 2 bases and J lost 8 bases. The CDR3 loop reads CSVELSGARQYEQFF. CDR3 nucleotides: TGCAGCGTTGAACTTAGCGGGGCCCGGCAGTATGAGCAGTTCTTC.

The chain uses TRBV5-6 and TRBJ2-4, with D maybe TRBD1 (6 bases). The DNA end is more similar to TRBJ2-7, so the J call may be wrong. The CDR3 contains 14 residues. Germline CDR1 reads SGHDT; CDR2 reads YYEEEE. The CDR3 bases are TGTGCCAGCAGCTTGAACAGGGTCTTACACGAGCAGTACTTC. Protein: CASSLNRVLHEQYF.

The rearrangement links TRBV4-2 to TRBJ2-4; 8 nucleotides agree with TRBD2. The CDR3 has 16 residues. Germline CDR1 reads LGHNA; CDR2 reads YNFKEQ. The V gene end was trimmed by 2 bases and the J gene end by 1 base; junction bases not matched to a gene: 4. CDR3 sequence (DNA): TGTGCCAGCAGCCAAATAAGCGGGAGTGCCAAAAACATTCAGTACTTC. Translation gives CASSQISGSAKNIQYF.

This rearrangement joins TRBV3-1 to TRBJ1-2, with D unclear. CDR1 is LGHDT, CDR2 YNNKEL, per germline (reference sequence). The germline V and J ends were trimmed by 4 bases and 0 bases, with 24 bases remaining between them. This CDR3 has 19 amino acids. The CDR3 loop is CASSPAIDLPTGSNYGYTF. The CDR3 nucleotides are TGTGCCAGCAGCCCAGCTATCGATCTTCCGACGGGTTCTAACTATGGCTACACCTTC.